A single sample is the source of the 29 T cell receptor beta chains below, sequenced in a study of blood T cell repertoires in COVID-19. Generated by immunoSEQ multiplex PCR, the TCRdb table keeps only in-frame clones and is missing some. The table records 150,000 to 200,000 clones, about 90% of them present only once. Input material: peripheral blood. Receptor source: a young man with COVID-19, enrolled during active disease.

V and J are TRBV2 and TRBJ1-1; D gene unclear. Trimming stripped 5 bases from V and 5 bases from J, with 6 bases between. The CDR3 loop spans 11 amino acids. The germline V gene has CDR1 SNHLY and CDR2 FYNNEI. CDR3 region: CASSTGTEAFF. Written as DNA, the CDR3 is TGTGCCAGCAGTACCGGGACTGAAGCTTTCTTT.

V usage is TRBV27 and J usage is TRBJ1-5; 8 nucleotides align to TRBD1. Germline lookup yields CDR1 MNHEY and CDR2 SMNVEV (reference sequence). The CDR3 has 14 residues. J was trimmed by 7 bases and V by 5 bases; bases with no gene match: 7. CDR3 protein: CASSGDRQAQPQHF. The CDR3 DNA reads TGTGCCAGCAGTGGGGACAGGCAGGCACAGCCCCAGCATTTT.

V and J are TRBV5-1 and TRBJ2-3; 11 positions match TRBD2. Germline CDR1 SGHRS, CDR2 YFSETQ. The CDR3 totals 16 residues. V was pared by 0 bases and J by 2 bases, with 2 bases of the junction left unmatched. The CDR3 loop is CASSLELAGVTDTQYF. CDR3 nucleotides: TGCGCCAGCAGCTTGGAACTAGCGGGGGTCACAGATACGCAGTATTTT.

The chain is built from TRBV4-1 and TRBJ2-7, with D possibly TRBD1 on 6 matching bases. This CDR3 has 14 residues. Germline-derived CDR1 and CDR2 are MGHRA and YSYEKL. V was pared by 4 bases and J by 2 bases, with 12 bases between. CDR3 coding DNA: TGCGCCAGCAGCCCCTGGGGGCGGACCTACGAGCAGTACTTC. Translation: CASSPWGRTYEQYF.

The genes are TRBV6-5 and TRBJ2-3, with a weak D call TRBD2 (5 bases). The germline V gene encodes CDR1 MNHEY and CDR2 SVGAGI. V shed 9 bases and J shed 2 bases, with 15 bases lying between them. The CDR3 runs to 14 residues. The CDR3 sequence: CASLGSLPTDTQYF. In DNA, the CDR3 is TGTGCCAGTTTAGGGAGCCTTCCCACAGATACGCAGTATTTT.

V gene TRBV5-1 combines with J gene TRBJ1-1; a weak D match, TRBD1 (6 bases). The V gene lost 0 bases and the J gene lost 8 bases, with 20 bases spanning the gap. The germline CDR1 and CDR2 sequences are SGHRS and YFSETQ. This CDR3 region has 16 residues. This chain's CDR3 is CASSLAGGGAPREAFF. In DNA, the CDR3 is TGCGCCAGCAGCTTGGCGGGTGGGGGGGCGCCGAGAGAAGCTTTCTTT.

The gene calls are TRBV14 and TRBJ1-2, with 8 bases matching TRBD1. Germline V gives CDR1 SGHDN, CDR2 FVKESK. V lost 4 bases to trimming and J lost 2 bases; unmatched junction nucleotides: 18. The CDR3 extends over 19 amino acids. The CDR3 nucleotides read TGTGCCAGCAGCCGAATCCGGGACAGGCTCACGGGGGCCAACTATGGCTACACCTTC. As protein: CASSRIRDRLTGANYGYTF.

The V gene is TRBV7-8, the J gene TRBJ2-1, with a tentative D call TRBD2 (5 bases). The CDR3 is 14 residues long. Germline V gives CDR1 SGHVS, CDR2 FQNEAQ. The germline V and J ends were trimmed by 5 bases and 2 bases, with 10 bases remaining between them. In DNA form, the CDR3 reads TGTGCCAGCAGCCCGGACGGGGCCTACAATGAGCAGTTCTTC. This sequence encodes CASSPDGAYNEQFF.

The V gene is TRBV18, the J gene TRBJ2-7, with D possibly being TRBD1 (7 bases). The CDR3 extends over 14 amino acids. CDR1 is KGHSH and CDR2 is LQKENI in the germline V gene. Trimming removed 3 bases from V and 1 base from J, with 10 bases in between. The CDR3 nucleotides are TGTGCCAGCTCACCGGGGGGACAGTCCTACGAGCAGTACTTC. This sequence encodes CASSPGGQSYEQYF.

In DNA form, the CDR3 reads TGTGCCAGCAGCTGGGGTGCCCAGCGGGCCTACGAGCAGTACTTC. Translated: CASSWGAQRAYEQYF. The chain links TRBV5-4 to TRBJ2-7; tentatively, D is TRBD2 (6 bases). The CDR3 covers 15 residues. The germline V gene has CDR1 SGHNT and CDR2 YYREEE (reference sequence). Trimming took 3 bases from V and 2 from J, leaving 15 bases between them.

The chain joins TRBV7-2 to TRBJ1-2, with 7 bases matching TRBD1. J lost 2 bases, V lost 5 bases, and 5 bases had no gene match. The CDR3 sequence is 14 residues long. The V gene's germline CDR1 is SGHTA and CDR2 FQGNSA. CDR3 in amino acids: CASSQWGQNYGYTF. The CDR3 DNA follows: TGTGCCAGCAGCCAGTGGGGACAGAACTATGGCTACACCTTC.

CDR3 in amino acids: CASSRGLDGYTF. CDR3 DNA sequence: TGTGCCAGCAGCAGGGGACTTGACGGCTACACCTTC. The chain has TRBV7-9 and TRBJ1-2, with TRBD1 as a possible D gene (5 bases). CDR1 is SEHNR, CDR2 FQNEAQ, per germline (reference sequence). The length of the CDR3 is 12 residues. V was trimmed by 5 bases and J by 8 bases, leaving 12 bases between them.

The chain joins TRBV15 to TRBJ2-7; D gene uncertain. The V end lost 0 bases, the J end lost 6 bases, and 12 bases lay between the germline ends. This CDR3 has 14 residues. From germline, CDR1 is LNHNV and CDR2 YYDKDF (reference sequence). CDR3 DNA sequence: TGTGCCACCAGCAGAGATTCGGCAGCGACCGAGCAGTACTTC. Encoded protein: CATSRDSAATEQYF.

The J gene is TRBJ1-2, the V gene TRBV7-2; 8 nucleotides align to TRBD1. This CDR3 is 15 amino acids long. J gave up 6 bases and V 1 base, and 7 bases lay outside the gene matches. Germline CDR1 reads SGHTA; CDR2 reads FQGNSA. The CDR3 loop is CASSLGPGQADGYTF. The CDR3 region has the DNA TGTGCCAGCAGCTTAGGTCCGGGACAGGCAGATGGCTACACCTTC.

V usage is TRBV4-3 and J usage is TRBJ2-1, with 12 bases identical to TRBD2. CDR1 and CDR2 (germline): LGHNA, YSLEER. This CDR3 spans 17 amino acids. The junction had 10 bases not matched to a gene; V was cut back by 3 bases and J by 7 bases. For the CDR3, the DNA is TGCGCCAGCAGCCAGCAGTTACTAGCGGGAGGTGTTAATGAGCAGTTCTTC. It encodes CASSQQLLAGGVNEQFF.

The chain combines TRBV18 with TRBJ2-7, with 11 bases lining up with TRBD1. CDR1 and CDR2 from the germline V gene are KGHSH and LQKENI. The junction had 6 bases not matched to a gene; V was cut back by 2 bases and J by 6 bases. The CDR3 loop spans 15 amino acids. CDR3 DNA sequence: TGTGCCAGCTCACCAAAGGGGACAGGGGGGTCCGAGCAGTACTTC. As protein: CASSPKGTGGSEQYF.

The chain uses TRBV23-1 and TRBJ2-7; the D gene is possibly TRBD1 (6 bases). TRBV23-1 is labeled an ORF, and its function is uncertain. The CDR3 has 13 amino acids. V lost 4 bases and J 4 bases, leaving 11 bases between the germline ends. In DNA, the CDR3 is TGCGCCAGCAGTCTCGGACAGCCGTACGAGCAGTACTTC. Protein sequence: CASSLGQPYEQYF.

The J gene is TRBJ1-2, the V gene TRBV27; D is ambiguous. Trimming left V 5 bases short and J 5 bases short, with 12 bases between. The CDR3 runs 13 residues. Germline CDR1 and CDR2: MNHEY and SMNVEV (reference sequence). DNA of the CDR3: TGTGCCAGCAGTCTCGGACTTGGGTATGGCTACACCTTC. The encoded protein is CASSLGLGYGYTF.

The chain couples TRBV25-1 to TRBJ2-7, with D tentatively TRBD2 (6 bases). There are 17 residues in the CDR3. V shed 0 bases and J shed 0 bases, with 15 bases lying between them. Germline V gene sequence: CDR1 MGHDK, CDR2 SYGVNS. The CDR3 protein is CASSEYPGTSSSYEQYF. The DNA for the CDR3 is TGTGCCAGCAGTGAATACCCCGGGACTTCGAGCTCCTACGAGCAGTACTTC.

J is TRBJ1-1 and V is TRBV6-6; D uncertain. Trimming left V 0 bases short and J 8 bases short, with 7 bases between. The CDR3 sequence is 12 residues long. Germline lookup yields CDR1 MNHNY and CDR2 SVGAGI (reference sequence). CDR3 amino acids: CASSYSRGEAFF. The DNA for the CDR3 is TGTGCCAGCAGTTACTCGCGGGGAGAAGCTTTCTTT.

CDR3 protein: CASNRDRSYEQYF. The CDR3 bases are TGTGCCAGCAACCGGGACAGATCCTACGAGCAGTACTTC. The chain recombines TRBV12-3 or TRBV12-4 with TRBJ2-7; 7 nucleotides line up with TRBD1. The V segment lost 7 bases and the J segment 1 base; nucleotides outside the gene matches: 4. The CDR3 runs 13 residues.

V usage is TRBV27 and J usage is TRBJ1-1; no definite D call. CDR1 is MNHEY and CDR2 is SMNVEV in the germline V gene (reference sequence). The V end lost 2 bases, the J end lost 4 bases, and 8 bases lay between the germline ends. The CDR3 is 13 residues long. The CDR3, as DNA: TGTGCCAGCAGTTTAACTCCGGTCACTGAAGCTTTCTTT. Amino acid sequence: CASSLTPVTEAFF.

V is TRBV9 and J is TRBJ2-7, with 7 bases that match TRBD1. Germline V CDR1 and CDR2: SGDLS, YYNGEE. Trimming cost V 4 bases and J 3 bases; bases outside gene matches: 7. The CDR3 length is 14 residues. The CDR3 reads CASSMTGTDYEQYF. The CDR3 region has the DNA TGTGCCAGCAGCATGACCGGGACAGACTACGAGCAGTACTTC.

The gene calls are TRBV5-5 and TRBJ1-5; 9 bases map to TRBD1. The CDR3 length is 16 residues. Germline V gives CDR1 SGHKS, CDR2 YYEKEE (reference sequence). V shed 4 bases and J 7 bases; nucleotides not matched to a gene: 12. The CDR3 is CASSHSEGTGTQPQHF. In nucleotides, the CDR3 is TGTGCCAGCAGCCATTCGGAGGGGACAGGGACACAGCCCCAGCATTTT.

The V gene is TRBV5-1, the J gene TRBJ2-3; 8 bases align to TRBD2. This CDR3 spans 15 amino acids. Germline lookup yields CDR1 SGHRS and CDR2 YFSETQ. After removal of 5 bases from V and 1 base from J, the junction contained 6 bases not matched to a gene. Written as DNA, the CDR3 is TGCGCCAGCAGGGTTAGCGGGACCCGCACAGATACGCAGTATTTT. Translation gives CASRVSGTRTDTQYF. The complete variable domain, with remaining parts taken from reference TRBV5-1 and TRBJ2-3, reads KAGVTQTPRYLIKTRGQQVTLSCSPISGHRSVSWYQQTPGQGLQFLFEYFSETQRNKGNFPGRFSGRQFSNSRSEMNVSTLELGDSALYLCASRVSGTRTDTQYFGPGTRLTVL.

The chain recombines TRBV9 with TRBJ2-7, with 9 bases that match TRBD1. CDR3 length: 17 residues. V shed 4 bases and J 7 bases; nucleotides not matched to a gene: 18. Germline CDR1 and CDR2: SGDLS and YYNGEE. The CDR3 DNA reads TGTGCCAGCAGCCCCGGTCTTGATTCACAGGGGGCGGGGGAGCAGTACTTC. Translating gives CASSPGLDSQGAGEQYF.

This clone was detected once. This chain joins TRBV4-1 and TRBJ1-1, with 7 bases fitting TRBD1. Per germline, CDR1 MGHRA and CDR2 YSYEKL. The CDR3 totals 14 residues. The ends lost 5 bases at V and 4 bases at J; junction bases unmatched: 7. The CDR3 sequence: CASSRFGTVTEAFF. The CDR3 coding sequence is TGCGCCAGCAGCAGATTCGGGACAGTCACTGAAGCTTTCTTT.

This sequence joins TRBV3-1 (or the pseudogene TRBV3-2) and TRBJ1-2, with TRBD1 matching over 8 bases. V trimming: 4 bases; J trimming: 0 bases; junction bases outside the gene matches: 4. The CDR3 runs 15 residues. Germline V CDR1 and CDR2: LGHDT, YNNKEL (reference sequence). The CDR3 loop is CASSLWTGTNYGYTF. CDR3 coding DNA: TGTGCCAGCAGCCTCTGGACAGGGACTAACTATGGCTACACCTTC.

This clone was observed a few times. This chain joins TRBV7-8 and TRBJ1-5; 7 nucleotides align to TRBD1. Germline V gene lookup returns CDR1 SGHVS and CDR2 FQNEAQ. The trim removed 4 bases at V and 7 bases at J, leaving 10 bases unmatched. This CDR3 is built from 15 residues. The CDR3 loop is CASSSETGVGQPQHF. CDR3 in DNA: TGTGCCAGCAGCTCGGAAACAGGGGTCGGGCAGCCCCAGCATTTT.